The next 32 T cell receptor beta chains were all read from a single sample in a study of blood T cell repertoires in COVID-19. Some clones are missing from TCRdb's copy, which holds only in-frame ones; the method was immunoSEQ multiplex PCR. Here the sample spans 97,000 or so clones, more than 75% being singletons. The sample consisted of peripheral blood. Source of these receptors: an elderly man with acute or convalescent COVID-19.

The chain couples TRBV4-1 to TRBJ1-5, with 9 bases lining up with TRBD1. In germline, CDR1 is MGHRA, CDR2 YSYEKL. The CDR3 spans 15 residues. V gave up 3 bases and J gave up 6 bases; unmatched junction bases: 6. CDR3 loop: CASSQTGTGFQPQHF. As DNA, the CDR3 is TGCGCCAGCAGCCAGACGGGGACAGGGTTTCAGCCCCAGCATTTT.

V is TRBV6-5 and J is TRBJ2-6; possible D gene TRBD1, 5 bases. The V and J ends lost 8 bases and 2 bases respectively, with 13 bases between them. CDR1 and CDR2 from the germline V gene are MNHEY and SVGAGI. The CDR3 sequence is 15 residues long. CDR3 in DNA: TGTGCCAGCTCTGGAAGGGGCCCTGGGGCCAACGTCCTGACTTTC. It yields the protein CASSGRGPGANVLTF.

This chain connects TRBV19 to TRBJ2-1; TRBD2 matches at 8 bases. Germline V CDR1 and CDR2: LNHDA, SQIVND (reference sequence). V lost 6 bases to trimming and J lost 5 bases; unmatched junction nucleotides: 12. The CDR3 is 16 amino acids. The CDR3 sequence: CASSRIGSGANNEQFF. The CDR3 nucleotides are TGTGCCAGTAGCCGGATCGGTAGCGGGGCCAACAATGAGCAGTTCTTC.

This clone was observed a handful of times. The chain carries TRBV7-2 and TRBJ2-5; a possible D gene is TRBD2 (5 bases). V was trimmed by 4 bases and J by 4 bases, leaving 16 bases between them. The CDR3 length is 15 residues. Germline CDR1 and CDR2: SGHTA and FQGNSA. CDR3 bases: TGTGCCAGCAGCTCCTCGACACAGAGGGTAGAGACCCAGTACTTC. The encoded protein is CASSSSTQRVETQYF.

This clone was counted a few times. This chain uses TRBV27 with TRBJ1-5, with D perhaps TRBD1 (6 bases). CDR3 size: 16 residues. V gave up 8 bases and J gave up 0 bases, with 17 bases separating them. Germline loops: CDR1 MNHEY, CDR2 SMNVEV (reference sequence). This CDR3 is CASRPTGIYSNQPQHF. As DNA, the CDR3 is TGTGCCAGCCGACCCACAGGGATCTATAGCAATCAGCCCCAGCATTTT.

The chain couples TRBV28 to TRBJ2-3, with 9 positions matching TRBD2. The CDR3 loop spans 15 amino acids. Germline V gene data show CDR1 as MDHEN and CDR2 as SYDVKM. V shed 3 bases, J shed 3 bases, and the junction held 4 bases outside the gene matches. CDR3 amino acids: CASSFVSGGTDTQYF. CDR3 DNA sequence: TGTGCCAGCAGTTTTGTTAGCGGGGGAACAGATACGCAGTATTTT.

This chain links TRBV6-6 with TRBJ1-6, with 7 nucleotides matching TRBD1. The germline V gene encodes CDR1 MNHNY and CDR2 SVGAGI (reference sequence). The V gene end was trimmed by 5 bases and the J gene end by 5 bases; junction bases not matched to a gene: 6. This CDR3 contains 15 residues. The DNA of the CDR3 is TGTGCCAGCAGTCAGACTGACAGGGATAATTCACCCCTCCACTTT. Protein product: CASSQTDRDNSPLHF.

This clone was detected only a few times. The rearrangement links TRBV4-3 to TRBJ1-5; no clear D. Trimming removed 4 bases at V and 6 bases at J, with 10 bases between. The CDR3 runs 13 residues. Per germline, CDR1 LGHNA and CDR2 YSLEER. Written as DNA, the CDR3 is TGCGCCAGCAGCCTTCTGGAGGGTCAGCCCCAGCATTTT. Translated: CASSLLEGQPQHF.

This clone was found once. The rearrangement links TRBV15 to TRBJ1-4, with D hard to call. The CDR3 is made up of 15 amino acids. The V and J ends lost 3 bases and 6 bases respectively, with 14 bases between them. Germline V gives CDR1 LNHNV, CDR2 YYDKDF (reference sequence). CDR3 amino acids: CATSSWAGSDEKLFF. The CDR3 nucleotides are TGTGCCACCAGCAGCTGGGCTGGCTCGGATGAAAAACTGTTTTTT.

This rearrangement joins TRBV19 to TRBJ1-1; D may be TRBD1 (5 bases). Per the germline V gene, CDR1 is LNHDA and CDR2 is SQIVND (reference sequence). Trimming removed 10 bases from V and 1 base from J, with 16 bases in between. This CDR3 has 14 residues. CDR3 DNA: TGTGCCATCTCTTCCGGGACTAGGAACACTGAAGCTTTCTTT. It is translated as CAISSGTRNTEAFF.

The chain recombines TRBV3-1 (or the pseudogene TRBV3-2) with TRBJ2-7, with 7 nucleotides matching TRBD1. V lost 1 base, J lost 5 bases, and 14 bases stayed unmatched. CDR1 and CDR2 (germline): LGHDT, YNNKEL (reference sequence). This CDR3 has 17 residues. DNA for the CDR3: TGTGCCAGCAGCCAAGTGGGACAGCGACGACCCCTGAACGAGCAGTACTTC. Translation: CASSQVGQRRPLNEQYF.

The V and J genes are TRBV19 and TRBJ2-5; TRBD1 matches 7 bases. V gave up 4 bases and J gave up 8 bases; unmatched junction bases: 7. The CDR3 has 13 amino acids. Germline loops: CDR1 LNHDA, CDR2 SQIVND (reference sequence). CDR3 protein: CASSTTGDGTQYF. CDR3 nucleotides: TGTGCCAGTAGTACCACAGGGGACGGTACCCAGTACTTC.

The gene calls are TRBV6-2 or TRBV6-3 and TRBJ1-1; the match to TRBD1 covers 9 bases. The V gene end was trimmed by 4 bases and the J gene end by 4 bases; junction bases not matched to a gene: 4. The CDR3 totals 14 residues. Per the germline V gene, CDR1 is MNHEY and CDR2 is SVGEGT. CDR3 loop: CASSLRTGATEAFF. The CDR3 nucleotides are TGTGCCAGCAGTTTGCGGACAGGGGCCACTGAAGCTTTCTTT.

The chain is built from TRBV4-1 and TRBJ2-7; D ambiguous. Germline CDR1 MGHRA, CDR2 YSYEKL. Trimming stripped 0 bases from V and 1 base from J, with 4 bases between. This CDR3 is built from 13 residues. The CDR3 coding sequence is TGCGCCAGCAGCCAAGACAGTTCCTACGAGCAGTACTTC. Its translation is CASSQDSSYEQYF.

The chain uses TRBV28 and TRBJ1-6; 7 bases are a match to TRBD1. The CDR3 loop spans 13 amino acids. After removal of 5 bases from V and 13 bases from J, the junction contained 8 bases not matched to a gene. Germline values: CDR1 MDHEN, CDR2 SYDVKM. The CDR3 nucleotides are TGTGCCAGCAGTCCGAACGACAGGGCGCCCCTCCACTTT. This encodes CASSPNDRAPLHF.

J is TRBJ2-3 and V is TRBV4-1; 11 bases match TRBD2. Trimming removed 0 bases from V and 2 bases from J; junction bases left unmatched: 4. Per germline, CDR1 MGHRA and CDR2 YSYEKL. The CDR3 runs 17 residues. This CDR3 is CASSQDGTSGATDTQYF. Here the CDR3 DNA reads TGCGCCAGCAGCCAAGATGGGACTAGCGGAGCCACAGATACGCAGTATTTT.

The rearrangement uses TRBV11-2 and TRBJ1-2, with TRBD1 as a possible D gene (6 bases). Trimming cost V 2 bases and J 0 bases, with 10 bases left between them. The CDR3 is 15 residues long. CDR1 is SGHAT, CDR2 FQNNGV, per germline. The CDR3: CASSLRTEANYGYTF. CDR3 nucleotide sequence: TGTGCCAGCAGCTTAAGGACAGAAGCTAACTATGGCTACACCTTC.

The gene calls are TRBV6-5 and TRBJ2-7; 12 bases agree with TRBD2. Germline CDR1 and CDR2: MNHEY and SVGAGI. The CDR3 spans 15 residues. V trimming: 4 bases; J trimming: 5 bases; junction bases outside the gene matches: 6. As DNA, the CDR3 is TGTGCCAGCAGTTCCTCTAGCGGGAGGGCCAACGAGCAGTACTTC. Translating it yields CASSSSSGRANEQYF.

The chain carries TRBV12-3 or TRBV12-4 and TRBJ1-2; the D gene is possibly TRBD1 (5 bases). This CDR3 is 11 amino acids long. V gave up 4 bases and J gave up 8 bases, with 8 bases separating them. The CDR3 DNA is TGTGCCAGCAGTTCAGGGTTCGGCTACACCTTC. Translation: CASSSGFGYTF.

This sequence joins TRBV6-2 or TRBV6-3 and TRBJ2-2; 7 bases fit TRBD1. V lost 6 bases to trimming and J lost 4 bases; unmatched junction nucleotides: 11. The germline CDR1 and CDR2 sequences are MNHEY and SVGEGT. The CDR3 covers 16 residues. CDR3 residues: CASSSSRGQGTGELFF. The DNA for the CDR3 is TGTGCCAGCAGCTCTTCTAGGGGGCAAGGCACCGGGGAGCTGTTTTTT.

The gene calls are TRBV7-9 and TRBJ1-6; 7 nucleotides align to TRBD1. Germline V lookup: CDR1 SEHNR, CDR2 FQNEAQ (reference sequence). J gave up 7 bases and V 3 bases, and 6 bases lay outside the gene matches. This CDR3 contains 15 residues. The CDR3 DNA follows: TGTGCCAGCAGCTTCCAGGGGGGAGGCAATTCACCCCTCCACTTT. This gives the protein CASSFQGGGNSPLHF.

The chain couples TRBV18 to TRBJ1-1; D is unclear. V dropped 3 bases and J dropped 4 bases, with 12 bases sitting between them. The germline CDR1 and CDR2 sequences are KGHSH and LQKENI. The CDR3 is made up of 14 amino acids. CDR3 nucleotide sequence: TGTGCCAGCTCACCCCCCGGGGTGGGCACTGAAGCTTTCTTT. Residues: CASSPPGVGTEAFF.

This clone appeared a single time. The V gene is TRBV28, the J gene TRBJ2-7; 12 bases line up with TRBD2. In germline, CDR1 is MDHEN, CDR2 SYDVKM. The CDR3 sequence is 13 residues long. J was trimmed by 3 bases and V by 6 bases; bases with no gene match: 0. The CDR3 DNA reads TGTGCCAGCAGGACTAGCGGGAGCTACGAGCAGTACTTC. Protein product: CASRTSGSYEQYF.

J is TRBJ1-5 and V is TRBV28, with 8 bases lining up with TRBD1. The germline V gene has CDR1 MDHEN and CDR2 SYDVKM. J gave up 3 bases and V 6 bases, and 4 bases lay outside the gene matches. CDR3 length: 14 residues. CDR3: CASSRQGNNQPQHF. The DNA of the CDR3 is TGTGCCAGCAGCCGACAGGGGAACAATCAGCCCCAGCATTTT.

J is TRBJ2-2 and V is TRBV14; a possible D gene is TRBD1 (6 bases). Trimming stripped 2 bases from V and 6 bases from J, with 13 bases between. CDR1 and CDR2 (germline): SGHDN, FVKESK. This CDR3 has 15 amino acids. CDR3 nucleotides: TGTGCCAGCAGCCAAAGTCCCCCAGGGGCCGGGGAGCTGTTTTTT. It yields the protein CASSQSPPGAGELFF.

The rearrangement joins TRBV25-1 to TRBJ1-1; D may be TRBD1 (6 bases). The germline V and J ends were trimmed by 5 bases and 6 bases, with 19 bases remaining between them. The length of the CDR3 is 15 residues. Germline loops: CDR1 MGHDK, CDR2 SYGVNS. The CDR3 loop is CASSRVGGAGAEAFF. The CDR3 region has the DNA TGTGCCAGCAGTCGGGTTGGGGGCGCGGGAGCTGAAGCTTTCTTT. Complete variable domain (other parts from reference TRBV25-1 and TRBJ1-1): EADIYQTPRYLVIGTGKKITLECSQTMGHDKMYWYQQDPGMELHLIHYSYGVNSTEKGDLSSESTVSRIRTEHFPLTLESARPSHTSQYLCASSRVGGAGAEAFFGQGTRLTVV.

This chain connects TRBV5-6 to TRBJ2-2, with D perhaps matching TRBD1 (5 bases). The CDR3 has 13 residues. The germline V and J ends were trimmed by 8 bases and 7 bases, with 15 bases remaining between them. CDR1 SGHDT and CDR2 YYEEEE come from the germline V gene. The CDR3 here is CASLTRASGELFF. CDR3 nucleotide sequence: TGTGCCAGTTTAACCAGGGCTAGCGGGGAGCTGTTTTTT.

The chain employs TRBV14 and TRBJ1-1, with TRBD1 as a possible D gene (6 bases). Germline CDR1 reads SGHDN; CDR2 reads FVKESK. V lost 0 bases to trimming and J lost 11 bases, with 10 bases between them. The CDR3 sequence is 12 residues long. CDR3 sequence reads: CASSQERGGAFF. DNA of the CDR3: TGTGCCAGCAGCCAAGAAAGGGGGGGGGCTTTCTTT.

The CDR3 nucleotides are TGTGCCAGCAGCTCGACGGAGGGAATCTATGGCTACACCTTC. Its protein product is CASSSTEGIYGYTF. V is TRBV5-6 and J is TRBJ1-2; D ambiguous. With 3 bases removed from V and 4 bases from J, the gap between germline ends came to 13 bases. The CDR3 loop spans 14 amino acids. Per the germline V gene, CDR1 is SGHDT and CDR2 is YYEEEE.

J is TRBJ2-1 and V is TRBV5-1, with D tentatively TRBD1 (6 bases). Trimming removed 4 bases at V and 0 bases at J, with 11 bases between. This CDR3 is built from 15 residues. Per germline, CDR1 SGHRS and CDR2 YFSETQ. CDR3 DNA: TGCGCCAGCAGCCTGGACAGACGCTCCTACAATGAGCAGTTCTTC. Translation: CASSLDRRSYNEQFF.

The chain combines TRBV6-5 with TRBJ1-2, with 8 positions matching TRBD1. The CDR3 extends over 14 amino acids. Unmatched junction bases numbered 9, after V lost 6 bases and J lost 6 bases. Germline V gene lookup returns CDR1 MNHEY and CDR2 SVGAGI. For the CDR3, the DNA is TGTGCCAGCAGACGTGGACAGGGTGTCGATGGCTACACCTTC. Amino acid sequence: CASRRGQGVDGYTF.

This rearrangement joins TRBV30 to TRBJ1-5; D is uncertain. CDR1 and CDR2 from the germline V gene are GTSNPN and SVGIG (reference sequence). The CDR3 runs 12 residues. V lost 0 bases to trimming and J lost 6 bases, with 6 bases between them. The DNA for the CDR3 is TGTGCCTGGAGTGTGGCAAGTCAGCCCCAGCATTTT. It yields the protein CAWSVASQPQHF.